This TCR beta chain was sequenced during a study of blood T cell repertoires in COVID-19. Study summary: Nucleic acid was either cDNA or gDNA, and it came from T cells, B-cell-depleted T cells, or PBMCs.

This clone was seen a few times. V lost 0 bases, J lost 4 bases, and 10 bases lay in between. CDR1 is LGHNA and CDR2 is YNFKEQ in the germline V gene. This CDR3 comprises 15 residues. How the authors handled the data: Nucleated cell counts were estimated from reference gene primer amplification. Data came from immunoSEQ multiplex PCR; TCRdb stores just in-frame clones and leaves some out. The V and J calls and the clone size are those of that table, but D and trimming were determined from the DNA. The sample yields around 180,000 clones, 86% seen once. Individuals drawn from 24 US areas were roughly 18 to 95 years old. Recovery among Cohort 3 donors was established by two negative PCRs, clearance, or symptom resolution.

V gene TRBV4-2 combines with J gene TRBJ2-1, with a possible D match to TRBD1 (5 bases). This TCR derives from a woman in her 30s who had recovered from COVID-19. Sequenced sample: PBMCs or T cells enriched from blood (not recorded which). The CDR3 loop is CASSQDVGRYNEQFF. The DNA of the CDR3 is TGTGCCAGCAGCCAAGACGTGGGGCGGTACAATGAGCAGTTCTTC.